The 5 T cell receptor beta chains below all came from one sample that was sequenced in a study of STAT3 mutations in large granular lymphocyte leukemia. Points from the study as a whole: In T-cell large granular lymphocyte leukemia, about half of patients showed multiple immunodominant subclonotypes.

What these receptors recognize is not known. Generated by immunoSEQ multiplex PCR, the TCRdb table keeps only in-frame clones and is missing some. The sample holds thousands of clones, 74% seen once. The source material was peripheral blood mononuclear cells. These TCRs come from a man in his sixties with T-cell large granular lymphocyte leukemia. Some clones in this sample may be carry-over from other donors' samples.

For the CDR3, the DNA is TGCAGCGTAGCGGGGCTCCGGGAGCAGTACTTC. Translated: CSVAGLREQYF. This chain links TRBV29-1 with TRBJ2-7; the match to TRBD2 covers 7 bases. The germline gives CDR1 SQVTM, CDR2 ANQGSEA. The CDR3 has 11 amino acids. J lost 7 bases, V lost 6 bases, and 6 bases had no gene match.

The J gene is TRBJ1-1, the V gene TRBV7-2; no reliable D call. Germline CDR1 and CDR2: SGHTA and FQGNSA. CDR3 length equals 13 residues. V dropped 6 bases and J dropped 4 bases, with 12 bases sitting between them. Here the CDR3 reads CASSTNVGTEAFF. DNA of the CDR3: TGTGCCAGCAGTACAAACGTGGGCACTGAAGCTTTCTTT. The full variable domain, in which reference TRBV7-2 and TRBJ1-1 provide the parts outside the CDR3, is GAGVSQSPSNKVTEKGKDVELRCDPISGHTALYWYRQSLGQGLEFLIYFQGNSAPDKSGLPSDRFSAERTGGSVSTLTIQRTQQEDSAVYLCASSTNVGTEAFFGQGTRLTVV.

The chain is built from TRBV5-4 and TRBJ1-2; 8 nucleotides line up with TRBD1. This CDR3 region has 16 residues. Germline V lookup: CDR1 SGHNT, CDR2 YYREEE (reference sequence). J gave up 8 bases and V 4 bases, and 16 bases lay outside the gene matches. DNA for the CDR3: TGTGCCAGCAGCGCGCCGACAGGGGTCCTCAAATGGGGCTACACCTTC. Protein product: CASSAPTGVLKWGYTF.

This chain links TRBV7-2 with TRBJ2-3; 8 positions match TRBD2. The CDR3 runs to 16 residues. CDR1 is SGHTA, CDR2 FQGNSA, per germline. V was pared by 10 bases and J by 1 base, with 13 bases of the junction left unmatched. The CDR3, as DNA: TGTGCCACAGCCAGCGGGACTAGTTTGGGCACAGATACGCAGTATTTT. Its translation is CATASGTSLGTDTQYF.

V gene TRBV30 combines with J gene TRBJ2-3; 7 nucleotides line up with TRBD1. The CDR3 has 14 amino acids. V lost 2 bases to trimming and J lost 0 bases; unmatched junction nucleotides: 2. Germline V lookup: CDR1 GTSNPN, CDR2 SVGIG (reference sequence). The DNA of the CDR3 is TGTGCCTGGAGTACAGGGGTAAGCACAGATACGCAGTATTTT. Amino acid sequence: CAWSTGVSTDTQYF.